The 32 T cell receptor beta chains reported below all come from one sample, sequenced in a study of T cell repertoires in ileal Crohn's disease. Produced via immunoSEQ multiplex PCR; TCRdb's table is partial and in-frame only. The sample includes tens of thousands of clones, roughly 81% of them seen just once. The sample consisted of ileal tissue. The receptors come from an adult with Crohn's disease.

V is TRBV6-4 and J is TRBJ2-7; D might be TRBD1 (5 bases). Trimming removed 6 bases from V and 4 bases from J, with 7 bases in between. Germline CDR1 reads MRHNA; CDR2 reads SNTAGT. CDR3 length: 11 residues. CDR3 DNA sequence: TGTGCCAGCAGCAAGGGGTACGAGCAGTACTTC. It specifies CASSKGYEQYF.

This chain links TRBV4-1 with TRBJ2-2; tentatively, D is TRBD1 (5 bases). CDR3 size: 19 residues. Per the germline V gene, CDR1 is MGHRA and CDR2 is YSYEKL. The V and J ends lost 1 base and 4 bases respectively, with 22 bases between them. CDR3 residues: CASSQGLLRTIGSTGELFF. Written as DNA, the CDR3 is TGCGCCAGCAGCCAAGGTCTTCTAAGGACAATCGGTAGCACCGGGGAGCTGTTTTTT.

The chain is built from TRBV5-5 and TRBJ1-2, with 12 bases aligning to TRBD1. Germline assignment: CDR1 SGHKS and CDR2 YYEKEE (reference sequence). The CDR3 totals 15 residues. The V segment lost 5 bases and the J segment 7 bases; nucleotides outside the gene matches: 9. DNA of the CDR3: TGTGCCAGCAGGTTGTTTGGGACAGGGGGCCTTGGCTACACCTTC. Translation gives CASRLFGTGGLGYTF.

The chain is built from TRBV7-8 and TRBJ2-3; the D gene is possibly TRBD2 (6 bases). This CDR3 has 15 residues. Looked up from germline, CDR1 is SGHVS and CDR2 is FQNEAQ. The V end lost 2 bases, the J end lost 2 bases, and 11 bases lay between the germline ends. CDR3 residues: CASSLFSGPTDTQYF. CDR3 DNA sequence: TGTGCCAGCAGCTTATTTAGCGGCCCCACAGATACGCAGTATTTT.

The table lists this clone with a count of one. The chain recombines TRBV6-5 with TRBJ1-5; 8 positions match TRBD1. Unmatched junction bases numbered 2, after V lost 7 bases and J lost 3 bases. The CDR3 runs 13 residues. CDR1 and CDR2 from the germline V gene are MNHEY and SVGAGI. CDR3 sequence: CASTGQVNQPQHF. The CDR3 nucleotides read TGTGCCAGCACGGGACAGGTCAATCAGCCCCAGCATTTT.

CDR3 protein: CAWSVPPGRVYEQYF. The DNA of the CDR3 is TGTGCCTGGAGTGTACCCCCAGGGAGGGTCTACGAGCAGTACTTC. This chain connects TRBV30 to TRBJ2-7, with TRBD2 matching over 7 bases. CDR3 length equals 15 residues. CDR1 is GTSNPN, CDR2 SVGIG, per germline (reference sequence). V gave up 0 bases and J gave up 3 bases; unmatched junction bases: 8.

The count of this clone is one. The chain is built from TRBV4-3 and TRBJ2-2, with 7 bases matching TRBD1. Unmatched junction bases numbered 11, after V lost 3 bases and J lost 7 bases. The germline gives CDR1 LGHNA, CDR2 YSLEER. The CDR3 is made up of 16 amino acids. The CDR3 DNA follows: TGCGCCAGCAGCCACACCGCAACAGGGGCCCACGGGGAGCTGTTTTTT. Residues: CASSHTATGAHGELFF.

This clone was found a few times. The chain joins TRBV5-1 to TRBJ1-2, with 8 bases identical to TRBD1. Losses at the gene ends were 0 bases for V and 1 base for J; bases not matched to a gene: 5. This CDR3 comprises 16 residues. Germline CDR1 is SGHRS and CDR2 is YFSETQ. Here the CDR3 DNA reads TGCGCCAGCAGCTTGGCCTCAGGGGGCGGTAACTATGGCTACACCTTC. Protein sequence: CASSLASGGGNYGYTF.

In DNA, the CDR3 is TGCGCCAGCAGCCAAGATTTACAGAGCGGGTCCTACGAGCAGTACTTC. Its translation: CASSQDLQSGSYEQYF. The rearrangement links TRBV4-1 to TRBJ2-7, with D possibly being TRBD2 (6 bases). V was cut by 0 bases and J by 1 base, with 13 bases left in between. The CDR3 contains 16 residues. CDR1 is MGHRA and CDR2 is YSYEKL in the germline V gene.

The rearrangement joins TRBV9 to TRBJ1-5; D unresolved. CDR1 is SGDLS and CDR2 is YYNGEE in the germline V gene. The CDR3 totals 14 residues. Trimming removed 0 bases from V and 3 bases from J, with 7 bases in between. The CDR3 DNA follows: TGTGCCAGCAGCGTAGACACCTTCAATCAGCCCCAGCATTTT. Protein product: CASSVDTFNQPQHF.

The CDR3 here is CASSLLTGGLYNEQFF. Here the CDR3 DNA reads TGTGCCAGCAGCTTATTGACAGGTGGGTTGTACAATGAGCAGTTCTTC. The chain uses TRBV7-8 and TRBJ2-1; D is perhaps TRBD1 (6 bases). Per germline, CDR1 SGHVS and CDR2 FQNEAQ. Trimming shortened V by 2 bases and J by 4 bases, and 15 bases separated the two germline ends. The CDR3 is 16 amino acids.

This clone was seen just once. The chain recombines TRBV7-2 with TRBJ2-7; 11 bases map to TRBD1. In germline, CDR1 is SGHTA, CDR2 FQGNSA. The CDR3 spans 15 residues. V lost 4 bases and J lost 2; bases outside the gene matches: 4. CDR3 bases: TGTGCCAGCAGCTACGGACAGGGGGCAACCTACGAGCAGTACTTC. Translated: CASSYGQGATYEQYF. The entire variable domain, with the rest obtained from reference TRBV7-2 and TRBJ2-7, is as follows: GAGVSQSPSNKVTEKGKDVELRCDPISGHTALYWYRQSLGQGLEFLIYFQGNSAPDKSGLPSDRFSAERTGGSVSTLTIQRTQQEDSAVYLCASSYGQGATYEQYFGPGTRLTVT.

The V and J genes are TRBV5-1 and TRBJ2-2, with unresolved D. V gave up 4 bases and J gave up 2 bases, with 3 bases separating them. Germline V gene data show CDR1 as SGHRS and CDR2 as YFSETQ. The CDR3 runs 12 residues. The CDR3 DNA is TGCGCCAGCAGCCCAAACACCGGGGAGCTGTTTTTT. It is translated as CASSPNTGELFF. Together with reference TRBV5-1 and TRBJ2-2, the CDR3 gives the full variable domain: KAGVTQTPRYLIKTRGQQVTLSCSPISGHRSVSWYQQTPGQGLQFLFEYFSETQRNKGNFPGRFSGRQFSNSRSEMNVSTLELGDSALYLCASSPNTGELFFGEGSRLTVL.

This chain uses TRBV11-2 with TRBJ1-6; TRBD1 aligns across 7 bases. The germline V gene has CDR1 SGHAT and CDR2 FQNNGV. This CDR3 is 16 amino acids long. Unmatched junction bases numbered 5, after V lost 2 bases and J lost 4 bases. The CDR3 here is CASSLTGTVYNSPLHF. CDR3 DNA sequence: TGTGCCAGCAGCTTAACCGGGACAGTGTATAATTCACCCCTCCACTTT.

DNA for the CDR3: TGTGCCAGCAGTGAAGGGGGACTAGCTCTAAGCACAGATACGCAGTATTTT. Its protein product is CASSEGGLALSTDTQYF. This chain connects TRBV6-1 to TRBJ2-3; TRBD2 matches 9 bases. This CDR3 region has 17 residues. CDR1 MNHNS and CDR2 SASEGT come from the germline V gene. Germline trimming cut 1 base from V and 0 bases from J; bases unmatched to any gene: 5.

J is TRBJ1-5 and V is TRBV7-8; TRBD1 might be the D (6 bases). CDR1 is SGHVS, CDR2 FQNEAQ, per germline. CDR3 size: 16 residues. The ends were cut back, 5 bases at V and 0 bases at J, with 14 bases in the middle. The CDR3 loop reads CASSPQGSHSNQPQHF. CDR3 nucleotide sequence: TGTGCCAGCAGCCCACAGGGCTCCCATAGCAATCAGCCCCAGCATTTT.

The V gene is TRBV6-5, the J gene TRBJ2-2, with 7 bases lining up with TRBD2. The CDR3 is 12 residues long. V lost 8 bases and J lost 15; bases outside the gene matches: 12. Looked up from germline, CDR1 is MNHEY and CDR2 is SVGAGI. The CDR3 spells CASAEGLGRLFF. CDR3 nucleotides: TGTGCCAGCGCGGAAGGACTAGGCAGATTGTTTTTT.

CDR3 sequence reads: CASSQGNSPLHF. The CDR3 coding sequence is TGTGCCAGCAGCCAGGGCAATTCACCCCTCCACTTT. V is TRBV9 and J is TRBJ1-6, with D tentatively TRBD1 (5 bases). The CDR3 has 12 residues. Germline V gene sequence: CDR1 SGDLS, CDR2 YYNGEE. Trimming shortened V by 4 bases and J by 7 bases, and 6 bases separated the two germline ends.

This chain connects TRBV2 to TRBJ1-5; weak D call: TRBD1 (5 bases). Germline V CDR1 and CDR2: SNHLY, FYNNEI. The V gene lost 7 bases and the J gene lost 3 bases, with 13 bases spanning the gap. The CDR3 is 14 residues long. This CDR3 is CASTGLISNQPQHF. As DNA, the CDR3 is TGTGCCAGCACGGGACTCATATCCAATCAGCCCCAGCATTTT.

The chain carries TRBV9 and TRBJ2-7; tentatively, D is TRBD2 (7 bases). The V and J ends lost 0 bases and 6 bases respectively, with 16 bases between them. The germline V gene has CDR1 SGDLS and CDR2 YYNGEE. The CDR3 totals 15 residues. The CDR3 spells CASSVAGTGGSEQYF. CDR3 DNA sequence: TGTGCCAGCAGCGTAGCCGGGACGGGGGGCAGCGAGCAGTACTTC.

The chain joins TRBV27 to TRBJ1-1; the D gene is possibly TRBD1 (5 bases). Germline V gives CDR1 MNHEY, CDR2 SMNVEV (reference sequence). Trimming shortened V by 2 bases and J by 0 bases, and 10 bases separated the two germline ends. The CDR3 runs 15 residues. The chain's CDR3 is CASSLKAGLNTEAFF. The CDR3 region has the DNA TGTGCCAGCAGTTTAAAGGCGGGGCTGAACACTGAAGCTTTCTTT.

The gene calls are TRBV6-1 and TRBJ2-5; TRBD2 matches 10 bases. Germline assignment: CDR1 MNHNS and CDR2 SASEGT. The CDR3 spans 15 residues. V was pared by 4 bases and J by 1 base, with 3 bases of the junction left unmatched. CDR3 sequence (DNA): TGTGCCAGCAGTGGACTAGCGGGCGGCCAAGAGACCCAGTACTTC. It codes for CASSGLAGGQETQYF.

The rearrangement links TRBV2 to TRBJ1-2, with D unclear. The CDR3 consists of 13 residues. Trimming removed 8 bases from V and 4 bases from J, with 14 bases in between. Germline assignment: CDR1 SNHLY and CDR2 FYNNEI. CDR3 loop: CASGRWNSYGYTF. The CDR3 bases are TGTGCCAGCGGGAGGTGGAACTCCTATGGCTACACCTTC.

There are a few counts of this clone. The rearrangement joins TRBV25-1 to TRBJ1-3; no clear D. V lost 7 bases and J lost 4, with 11 bases in between. The CDR3 has 13 residues. The germline gives CDR1 MGHDK, CDR2 SYGVNS. CDR3 nucleotides: TGTGCCAGCACCCAACGGAGGGGAAACACCATATATTTT. Amino acids: CASTQRRGNTIYF.

The chain combines TRBV5-1 with TRBJ2-2; D perhaps matches TRBD1 (6 bases). Trimming stripped 6 bases from V and 1 base from J, with 19 bases between. CDR1 and CDR2 (germline): SGHRS, YFSETQ. CDR3 size: 17 residues. The chain's CDR3 is CASKDIAVQGNTGELFF. The CDR3 DNA follows: TGCGCCAGCAAGGATATCGCGGTACAGGGGAACACCGGGGAGCTGTTTTTT.

The chain couples TRBV21-1 to TRBJ1-6; the D segment call TRBD1 is taken from the table without a DNA check. TRBV21-1 is a listed pseudogene. The CDR3 has 15 amino acids. The CDR3 DNA sequence: TGTGCCAGCAGCAAGTACATAAAATATAATTCACCCCTCCACTTT. Encoded protein: CASSKYIKYNSPLHF.

V usage is TRBV6-1 and J usage is TRBJ1-5; D ambiguous. The V gene lost 7 bases and the J gene lost 0 bases, with 13 bases spanning the gap. The CDR3 runs 15 residues. Germline V gene lookup returns CDR1 MNHNS and CDR2 SASEGT. The CDR3 sequence: CASTQEVVSNQPQHF. The CDR3 nucleotides read TGTGCCAGCACCCAAGAGGTTGTTAGCAATCAGCCCCAGCATTTT.

This chain joins TRBV6-5 and TRBJ1-2; no clear D. Trimming shortened V by 0 bases and J by 0 bases, and 8 bases separated the two germline ends. CDR3 size: 15 residues. The germline gives CDR1 MNHEY, CDR2 SVGAGI. The CDR3 nucleotides are TGTGCCAGCAGTTACTCGCACGGGTCTAACTATGGCTACACCTTC. Translated: CASSYSHGSNYGYTF.

This clone was seen more than once but under ten times. V and J are TRBV19 and TRBJ2-5; no reliable D call. The V and J ends lost 4 bases and 5 bases respectively, with 11 bases between them. The germline V gene has CDR1 LNHDA and CDR2 SQIVND (reference sequence). CDR3 size: 13 residues. The CDR3 DNA is TGTGCCAGTAGTACCGACGTACAGGAGACCCAGTACTTC. It yields the protein CASSTDVQETQYF.

The chain carries TRBV6-5 and TRBJ2-2; D is perhaps TRBD2 (6 bases). Germline V gene lookup returns CDR1 MNHEY and CDR2 SVGAGI. The V and J ends lost 0 bases and 6 bases respectively, with 11 bases between them. There are 15 residues in the CDR3. In DNA form, the CDR3 reads TGTGCCAGCAGTTACTCGATTGCGGGGTCCGGGGAGCTGTTTTTT. Protein: CASSYSIAGSGELFF.

The rearrangement joins TRBV7-9 to TRBJ2-7, with 7 bases fitting TRBD1. Germline V CDR1 and CDR2: SEHNR, FQNEAQ (reference sequence). This CDR3 is built from 15 residues. V was clipped by 3 bases and J by 2 bases; unmatched bases: 7. The CDR3 reads CASSFRQGGAYEQYF. For the CDR3, the DNA is TGTGCCAGCAGCTTCCGACAGGGTGGTGCCTACGAGCAGTACTTC.

Only one count was recorded for this clone. The chain uses TRBV5-6 and TRBJ2-3; 9 nucleotides line up with TRBD2. CDR1 and CDR2 (germline): SGHDT, YYEEEE. The V gene end was trimmed by 4 bases and the J gene end by 4 bases; junction bases not matched to a gene: 4. The CDR3 length is 14 residues. This CDR3 reads CASSTLAGSDTQYF. The CDR3 DNA reads as TGTGCCAGCAGCACCCTAGCGGGGTCAGATACGCAGTATTTT. The full variable domain, rest sourced from reference TRBV5-6 and TRBJ2-3, is DAGVTQSPTHLIKTRGQQVTLRCSPKSGHDTVSWYQQALGQGPQFIFQYYEEEERQRGNFPDRFSGHQFPNYSSELNVNALLLGDSALYLCASSTLAGSDTQYFGPGTRLTVL.